A selection of T cell receptor beta chains follows, all from one sample in a study of T cells in Graves' hyperthyroidism and ophthalmopathy. MiXCR, applied by TCRdb to the multiplex PCR reads, yields one record per CDR3 protein. The table records 750,000 to 900,000 distinct CDR3 sequences, 35% to 40% of them present only once. Material: blood. The receptors were gathered from a man aged 18-30 years with Graves' hyperthyroidism. Both conserved end residues are part of each CDR3. Each record gives: D gene, J gene, V gene, clone size, CDR3 DNA, CDR3 protein. D genes are given only for firm matches. Clone sizes are given selectively: once, few, many, or a class where the clone is expanded.

NA,TRBJ2-2,TRBV20-1,NA,TGCAGTGCTAGTGTACGGAACACCGGGGAGCTGTTTTTT,CSASVRNTGELFF
NA,TRBJ2-2,TRBV10-2,many,TGCGCCAGCAGTGAGTCGGGGCGGGGAGGGGAGCTGTTTTTT,CASSESGRGGELFF
NA,TRBJ2-7,TRBV7-2,NA,TGTGCCAGCAGCTTAGGAGTGGGCAACTACGAGCAGTACTTC,CASSLGVGNYEQYF
TRBD1,TRBJ1-5,TRBV19,many,TGTGCCAGTAGTACCTGGGACAGAAGCAATCAGCCCCAGCATTTT,CASSTWDRSNQPQHF
NA,TRBJ2-7,TRBV7-9,many,TGCGCCAGCAGCTCGACTGACAGCTACGAGCAGTACTTC,CASSSTDSYEQYF
TRBD1,TRBJ1-2,TRBV20-1,many,TGCAGTGCCCACGACAGGGGATCCTATGGCTACACCTTC,CSAHDRGSYGYTF
NA,TRBJ2-7,TRBV7-3,few,TGTGCCAGCAGCCCCCAAGGCCGGGACTACGAGCAGTACTTC,CASSPQGRDYEQYF
TRBD1,TRBJ2-3,TRBV10-2,few,TGCGCCAGCAGCCCGGGACAGGGGATCACAGATACGCAGTATTTT,CASSPGQGITDTQYF
TRBD1,TRBJ1-6,TRBV7-9,NA,TGTGCCAGCAGCCAACAGGGGGCTTCACTCCTCCACTTT,CASSQQGASLLHF
TRBD2,TRBJ2-7,TRBV7-8,few,TGTGCCAGCAGCTTAGCCGTTCTAGGACTAGCGGGAACCTTCCCCGAGCAGTACTTC,CASSLAVLGLAGTFPEQYF
NA,TRBJ2-5,TRBV29-1,many,TGCAGCGTTGAAGGCCACAGACAAGAGACCCAGTACTTC,CSVEGHRQETQYF
NA,TRBJ1-2,TRBV7-7,NA,TGTGCTAGATCCCCACAAGGCTATGGCTACACCTTC,CARSPQGYGYTF
NA,TRBJ1-1,TRBV15,many,TGTGCCACCAGCATGGACAAGATGAACACTGAAGCTTTCTTT,CATSMDKMNTEAFF
NA,TRBJ1-1,TRBV9,NA,TGTGCCAGCAGCGTATATCAGAACACTGAAGCTTTCTTT,CASSVYQNTEAFF
NA,TRBJ2-5,TRBV11-2,NA,TGTGCCAGCAGCTTAAATCATGGGCTACAAGAGACCCAGTACTTC,CASSLNHGLQETQYF
NA,TRBJ1-2,TRBV9,NA,TGTGCCAGCAGCGTAGCCCAGGGGTATGGCTACACCTTC,CASSVAQGYGYTF
NA,TRBJ1-1,TRBV7-9,NA,TGTGCCAGCAGCTTTACAGGGAGCGTCGACACTGAAGCTTTCTTT,CASSFTGSVDTEAFF
TRBD1,TRBJ1-2,TRBV2,many,TGTGCCACCGGAGGGGGCCAGGGCTATGGCTACACCTTC,CATGGGQGYGYTF
NA,TRBJ1-5,TRBV15,NA,TGTGCCACCAGCATTCTCACTGGGGGAGGCGCCCAGCCCCAGCATTTT,CATSILTGGGAQPQHF
NA,TRBJ2-5,TRBV4-1,NA,TGCGCCAGCAGCCAATTCGCCCGGGACAAAGAGACCCAGTACTTC,CASSQFARDKETQYF
TRBD1,TRBJ1-2,TRBV19,few,TGTGCCAGTAGTATAAGCCTACAGGGGACCTATGGCTACACCTTC,CASSISLQGTYGYTF
TRBD1,TRBJ2-5,TRBV6-1,NA,TGTGCCGGAGGGGGGACAGGGATTGAAGAGACCCAGTACTTC,CAGGGTGIEETQYF
TRBD2,TRBJ2-7,TRBV10-3,NA,TGTGCCATCAGTGATTTCCGACTAGCGGGGGTAGAGCAGTACTTC,CAISDFRLAGVEQYF
NA,TRBJ1-5,TRBV19,many,TGTGCCAGTAGTACGGGGATGCAGCCCCAGCATTTT,CASSTGMQPQHF
TRBD2,TRBJ2-2,TRBV20-1,NA,TGCAGTGCTCTGGAGCGGGGGGTCGGGGAGCTGTTTTTT,CSALERGVGELFF
NA,TRBJ1-5,TRBV10-3,many,TGCGCTAGCAAGGGGAATAGCAATCAGCCCCAGCATTTT,CASKGNSNQPQHF
NA,TRBJ1-4,TRBV29-1,many,TGCAGCGTTGAACGCCCTGGGACGGGTGAGGGAAAACTGTTTTTT,CSVERPGTGEGKLFF
TRBD1,TRBJ1-2,TRBV29-1,NA,TGCAGCGTTGAGGGACAGGGGATCTCTGGCTACACCTTC,CSVEGQGISGYTF
NA,TRBJ1-4,TRBV19,NA,TGTGCCAGTAGTACTTTACTTTGGGACCGAGGGAGATTGACTAATGAAAAACTGTTTTTT,CASSTLLWDRGRLTNEKLFF
TRBD1,TRBJ1-5,TRBV11-2,NA,TGTGCCAGCAGCTTAGGCACCCCGGGACAGGGACTGCTTTATCAGCCCCAGCATTTT,CASSLGTPGQGLLYQPQHF
NA,TRBJ2-5,TRBV20-1,NA,TGCAGTGCTACTGGGCTCTCCGAGACCCAGTACTTC,CSATGLSETQYF
NA,TRBJ2-6,TRBV7-9,many,TGTGCCAGCAGCCACCCGCGTGGGGCTGGGGCCAACGTCCTGACTTTC,CASSHPRGAGANVLTF
TRBD1,TRBJ1-1,TRBV5-5,many,TGTGCCAGCAGCTGGGGACAGACCATGAACACTGAAGCTTTCTTT,CASSWGQTMNTEAFF
NA,TRBJ2-5,TRBV20-1,NA,TGCAGTGCAAGCGCCTGGGAGACTCAGTACTTC,CSASAWETQYF
NA,TRBJ1-1,TRBV20-1,many,TGCAGTGCTAGTTGGGGTTACACTGAAGCTTTCTTT,CSASWGYTEAFF
NA,TRBJ1-5,TRBV29-1,NA,TGCAGCTTAGGAGGGGTCGGGCAGCCCCAGCATTTT,CSLGGVGQPQHF
NA,TRBJ1-4,TRBV19,NA,TGTGCCAGTAGTTTCCGATCGGGACGGAATGAAAAACTGTTTTTT,CASSFRSGRNEKLFF
NA,TRBJ1-6,TRBV6-5,many,TGTGCCAGCAATGACAGGCTAGGGGCCTCACCCCTCCACTTT,CASNDRLGASPLHF
TRBD1,TRBJ1-1,TRBV20-1,NA,TGCAGTGCCCGGGGTACAGGGGTCATGAACACTGAAGCTTTCTTT,CSARGTGVMNTEAFF
TRBD1,TRBJ1-4,TRBV20-1,NA,TGCAGTGCCACCCCCGGGACAGGGAGGACAAGGGAAAAACTGTTTTTT,CSATPGTGRTREKLFF
NA,TRBJ1-2,TRBV2,many,TGTGCCAGCAGTGAAATGAGGGGCGATGGCTACACCTTC,CASSEMRGDGYTF